This T cell receptor (beta chain) was identified during a study of blood T cells in healthy people across ages. Looking at the study overall: The template switching approach captured approximately one barcoded beta molecule for every two T cells.

A second PCR of roughly 6 to 12 cycles used a sample-barcoded 5' primer and a J-beta primer mix. Paired-end reads containing CDR3 totaled no fewer than 2.5 million for each sample. MiXCR, run by TCRdb on the 5' RACE reads, gives a single entry per CDR3 protein. The table includes approximately 800,000 distinct CDR3 sequences, just over 55% detected once. The donors, aged roughly 6 to 90, were healthy Caucasians from Russia. Isolated PBMCs totaled at least 6 million in each sample. Germline CDR1 reads SGHNT; CDR2 reads YENEEA. Trimming shortened V by 7 bases and J by 7 bases, and 10 bases separated the two germline ends. The CDR3 sequence is 12 residues long.

This clonotype was obtained from a man aged 35-49 years in good health. Sequences were obtained from blood. The chain couples TRBV11-3 to TRBJ2-2; possible D gene TRBD2, 5 bases. CDR3 sequence reads: CASNSGFGELFF. The DNA for the CDR3 is TGTGCCAGCAACTCGGGATTCGGGGAGCTGTTTTTT.